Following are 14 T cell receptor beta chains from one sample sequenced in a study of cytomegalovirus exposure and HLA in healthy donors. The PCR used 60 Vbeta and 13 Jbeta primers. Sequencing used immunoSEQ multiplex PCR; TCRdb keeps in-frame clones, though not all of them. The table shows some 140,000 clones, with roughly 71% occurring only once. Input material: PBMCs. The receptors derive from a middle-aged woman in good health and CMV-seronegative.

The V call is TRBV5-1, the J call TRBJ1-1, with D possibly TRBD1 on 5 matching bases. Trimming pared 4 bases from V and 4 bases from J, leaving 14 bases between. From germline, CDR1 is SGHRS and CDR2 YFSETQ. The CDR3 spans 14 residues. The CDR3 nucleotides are TGCGCCAGCAGCGCCCAATCGCAGGGCACTGAAGCTTTCTTT. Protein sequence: CASSAQSQGTEAFF.

The CDR3 loop is CASSLAGHQNTEAFF. The CDR3 DNA reads TGTGCCAGCAGCTTAGCGGGACACCAGAACACTGAAGCTTTCTTT. The V and J genes are TRBV7-9 and TRBJ1-1; weak D call: TRBD1 (6 bases). The V gene lost 0 bases and the J gene lost 1 base, with 9 bases spanning the gap. This CDR3 has 15 residues. Germline lookup yields CDR1 SEHNR and CDR2 FQNEAQ (reference sequence).

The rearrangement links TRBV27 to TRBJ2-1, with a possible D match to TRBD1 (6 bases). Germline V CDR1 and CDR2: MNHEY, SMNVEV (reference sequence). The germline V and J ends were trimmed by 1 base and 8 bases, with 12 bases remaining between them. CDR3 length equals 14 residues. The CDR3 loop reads CASSLYDRPDEQFF. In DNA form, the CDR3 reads TGTGCCAGCAGTTTATATGACAGGCCCGATGAGCAGTTCTTC.

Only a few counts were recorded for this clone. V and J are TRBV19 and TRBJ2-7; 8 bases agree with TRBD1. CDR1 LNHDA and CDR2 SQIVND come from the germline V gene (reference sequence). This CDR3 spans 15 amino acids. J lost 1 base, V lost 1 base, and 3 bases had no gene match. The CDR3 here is CASSIGDRRSYEQYF. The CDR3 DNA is TGTGCCAGTAGTATAGGGGACAGGCGGTCCTACGAGCAGTACTTC.

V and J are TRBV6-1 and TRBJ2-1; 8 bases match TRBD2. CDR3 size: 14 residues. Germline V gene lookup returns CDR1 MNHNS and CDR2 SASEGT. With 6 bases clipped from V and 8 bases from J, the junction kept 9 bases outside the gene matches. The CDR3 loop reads CASRPEGGGHEQFF. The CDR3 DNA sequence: TGTGCCAGCAGACCCGAAGGCGGGGGGCATGAGCAGTTCTTC.

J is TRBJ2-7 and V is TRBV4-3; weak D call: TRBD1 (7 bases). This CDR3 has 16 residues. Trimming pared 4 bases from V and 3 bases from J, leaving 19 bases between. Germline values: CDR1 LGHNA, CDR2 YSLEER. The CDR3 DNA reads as TGCGCCAGCAGCCGGACAACGGAGGGGGCTTACTACGAGCAGTACTTC. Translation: CASSRTTEGAYYEQYF.

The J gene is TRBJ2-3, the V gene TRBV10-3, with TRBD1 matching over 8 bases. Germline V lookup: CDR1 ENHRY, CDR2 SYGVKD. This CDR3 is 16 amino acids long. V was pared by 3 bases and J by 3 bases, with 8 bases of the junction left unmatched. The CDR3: CAISEFPDRETDTQYF. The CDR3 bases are TGTGCCATCAGTGAATTCCCGGACAGGGAGACAGATACGCAGTATTTT.

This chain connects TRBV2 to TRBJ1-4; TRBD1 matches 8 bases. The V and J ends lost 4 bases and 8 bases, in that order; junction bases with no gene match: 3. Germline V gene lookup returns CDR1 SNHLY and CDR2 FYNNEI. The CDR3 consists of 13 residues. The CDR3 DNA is TGTGCCAGCAGTGGGGACAGGAAAGAAAAACTGTTTTTT. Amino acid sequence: CASSGDRKEKLFF.

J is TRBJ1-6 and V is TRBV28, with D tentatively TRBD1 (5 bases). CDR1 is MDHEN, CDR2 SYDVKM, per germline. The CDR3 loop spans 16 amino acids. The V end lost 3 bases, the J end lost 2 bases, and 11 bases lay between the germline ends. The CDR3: CASSLFQGPYNSPLHF. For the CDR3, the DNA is TGTGCCAGCAGTTTGTTCCAGGGCCCCTATAATTCACCCCTCCACTTT.

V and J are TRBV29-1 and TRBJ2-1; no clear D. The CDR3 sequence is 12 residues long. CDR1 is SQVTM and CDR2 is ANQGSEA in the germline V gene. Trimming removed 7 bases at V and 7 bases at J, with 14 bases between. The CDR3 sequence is CSAEPTLNEQFF. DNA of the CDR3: TGCAGCGCCGAACCCACATTAAATGAGCAGTTCTTC.

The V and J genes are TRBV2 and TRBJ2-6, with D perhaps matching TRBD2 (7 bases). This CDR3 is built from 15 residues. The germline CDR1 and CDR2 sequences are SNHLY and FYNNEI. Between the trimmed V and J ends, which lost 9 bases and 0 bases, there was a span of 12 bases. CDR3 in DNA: TGTGCCAGAGGGGGGGAACGCTCTGGGGCCAACGTCCTGACTTTC. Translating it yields CARGGERSGANVLTF.

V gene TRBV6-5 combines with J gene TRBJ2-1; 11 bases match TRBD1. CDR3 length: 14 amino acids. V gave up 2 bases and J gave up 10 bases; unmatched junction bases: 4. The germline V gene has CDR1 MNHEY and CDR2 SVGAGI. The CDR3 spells CASSYGTGGREQFF. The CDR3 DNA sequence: TGTGCCAGCAGTTACGGGACAGGGGGGCGGGAGCAGTTCTTC.

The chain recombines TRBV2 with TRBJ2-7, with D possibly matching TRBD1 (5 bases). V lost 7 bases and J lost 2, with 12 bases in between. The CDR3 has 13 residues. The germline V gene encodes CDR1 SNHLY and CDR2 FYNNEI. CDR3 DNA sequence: TGTGCCAGCAAAGCGACAGTAGCCTACGAGCAGTACTTC. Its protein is CASKATVAYEQYF. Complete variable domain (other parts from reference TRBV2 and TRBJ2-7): EPEVTQTPSHQVTQMGQEVILRCVPISNHLYFYWYRQILGQKVEFLVSFYNNEISEKSEIFDDQFSVERPDGSNFTLKIRSTKLEDSAMYFCASKATVAYEQYFGPGTRLTVT.

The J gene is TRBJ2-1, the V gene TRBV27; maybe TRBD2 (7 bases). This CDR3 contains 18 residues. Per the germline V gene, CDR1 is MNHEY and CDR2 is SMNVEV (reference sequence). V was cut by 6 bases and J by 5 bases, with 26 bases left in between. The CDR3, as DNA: TGTGCCAGCAGCCACTCATCGGGACGGGGGGCGCAAAACAATGAGCAGTTCTTC. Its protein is CASSHSSGRGAQNNEQFF.